This entry lists 9 T cell receptor beta chains sequenced from one sample in a study of T-cell reconstitution after alpha-beta-depleted transplantation in children. During its preparation, the TCRbeta library received unique molecular identifiers. TCRdb re-analysed the PCR reads in MiXCR, keeping a single row per CDR3 protein. The sample includes approximately 99,000 distinct CDR3 sequences, almost 6.5% of them seen just once. Sequenced here: PBMCs, mostly from graft donor cells, sampled 360 days after TCRalphabeta/CD19-depleted stem cell transplant. The receptors derive from a male patient aged 2 to 9 who had a stem cell transplant for acute lymphoblastic leukemia, so the T cells may come from the graft donor.

At least ten counts were recorded for this clonotype. CDR3 sequence: CASPGLTIRNEQYF. The CDR3, as DNA: TGTGCCAGCCCTGGACTGACGATCAGGAACGAGCAGTACTTC. The chain links TRBV27 to TRBJ2-7, with TRBD2 as a possible D gene (5 bases). The CDR3 is 14 residues long. V gave up 8 bases and J gave up 5 bases, with 19 bases separating them. From germline, CDR1 is MNHEY and CDR2 SMNVEV (reference sequence).

This clonotype was counted ten times or more. V usage is TRBV12-3 or TRBV12-4 and J usage is TRBJ2-3, with no clear D. V gave up 3 bases and J gave up 4 bases, with 14 bases separating them. The length of the CDR3 is 15 residues. The CDR3 protein is CASSFGDDRSDTQYF. In DNA form, the CDR3 reads TGTGCCAGCAGTTTTGGGGATGATAGGTCAGATACGCAGTATTTT.

This clonotype was detected many times. The chain employs TRBV27 and TRBJ2-3; unclear D gene. Germline lookup yields CDR1 MNHEY and CDR2 SMNVEV (reference sequence). CDR3 length: 15 residues. The ends were cut back, 4 bases at V and 0 bases at J, with 11 bases in the middle. The chain's CDR3 is CASSSPWSSTDTQYF. Here the CDR3 DNA reads TGTGCCAGCAGTTCCCCTTGGAGCAGCACAGATACGCAGTATTTT.

This clonotype was observed a handful of times. The chain has TRBV7-6 and TRBJ1-5, with TRBD1 identical over 8 bases. Per the germline V gene, CDR1 is SGHVS and CDR2 is FNYEAQ. The J segment lost 6 bases and the V segment lost 5 bases, leaving 9 bases of the junction unmatched. The CDR3 consists of 15 residues. CDR3 protein: CASSPDRERGQPQHF. The CDR3 DNA reads TGTGCCAGCAGCCCGGACAGGGAGCGAGGTCAGCCCCAGCATTTT.

This clonotype was recorded at least ten times. The rearrangement uses TRBV3-1 and TRBJ1-1; D gene uncertain. V lost 5 bases, J lost 1 base, and 8 bases lay in between. Germline lookup yields CDR1 LGHDT and CDR2 YNNKEL (reference sequence). The CDR3 length is 13 residues. The CDR3 loop is CASSDPRNTEAFF. The CDR3 DNA is TGTGCCAGCAGCGACCCCAGGAACACTGAAGCTTTCTTT.

This clonotype was seen at least ten times. V is TRBV27 and J is TRBJ2-1; 7 bases match TRBD2. The junction had 5 bases not matched to a gene; V was cut back by 1 base and J by 5 bases. Germline V gene data show CDR1 as MNHEY and CDR2 as SMNVEV (reference sequence). This CDR3 is built from 15 residues. The CDR3 sequence is CASSLFRTRDNEQFF. The CDR3 DNA follows: TGTGCCAGCAGTTTATTCCGGACTAGGGACAATGAGCAGTTCTTC.

The sample holds many counts of this clonotype. The rearrangement links TRBV4-3 to TRBJ1-2; D is undetermined. Germline-derived CDR1 and CDR2 are LGHNA and YSLEER. The ends were cut back, 0 bases at V and 6 bases at J, with 20 bases in the middle. The CDR3 totals 17 residues. DNA for the CDR3: TGCGCCAGCAGCCAAGAGGGCTTTAGTGTTTTCGTGGATGGCTACACCTTC. This sequence encodes CASSQEGFSVFVDGYTF.

The chain joins TRBV19 to TRBJ1-1; the D is unclear. Per germline, CDR1 LNHDA and CDR2 SQIVND (reference sequence). V was trimmed by 4 bases and J by 2 bases, leaving 11 bases between them. The CDR3 has 14 amino acids. The CDR3 is CASSTFALNTEAFF. In nucleotides, the CDR3 is TGTGCCAGTAGTACCTTTGCCCTAAACACTGAAGCTTTCTTT. Supplemented by reference TRBV19 and TRBJ1-1, the full variable domain reads DGGITQSPKYLFRKEGQNVTLSCEQNLNHDAMYWYRQDPGQGLRLIYYSQIVNDFQKGDIAEGYSVSREKKESFPLTVTSAQKNPTAFYLCASSTFALNTEAFFGQGTRLTVV.

The table lists this clonotype with many counts. The J gene is TRBJ2-5, the V gene TRBV9; TRBD2 agrees at 7 bases. Germline loops: CDR1 SGDLS, CDR2 YYNGEE. The CDR3 spans 16 residues. The ends lost 2 bases at V and 4 bases at J; junction bases unmatched: 11. The CDR3 nucleotides are TGTGCCAGCAGCGTTGGGGAGGCTAGCGGAAGAGAGACCCAGTACTTC. Residues: CASSVGEASGRETQYF.